Presented here are 26 T cell receptor beta chains from one specimen sequenced in a study of identical twins. TCRdb reprocessed the 5' RACE reads with MiXCR, giving one entry per CDR3 protein. The sample lists roughly 1.6 million distinct CDR3 sequences, about 30% occurring once. Sequenced material: cord blood. The receptor set was obtained from a newborn girl in good health.

V gene TRBV20-1 combines with J gene TRBJ2-5, with D perhaps TRBD1 (8 bases). V was trimmed by 3 bases and J by 3 bases, leaving 17 bases between them. CDR3 length: 15 amino acids. CDR1 is DFQATT and CDR2 is SNEGSKA in the germline V gene (reference sequence). The CDR3, as DNA: TGCAGTGCTAGCGGTCAGGGGGCGGGAGAAGAGACCCAGTACTTC. Its protein product is CSASGQGAGEETQYF.

This clonotype has just a few counts. The chain is built from TRBV3-1 and TRBJ2-3, with D possibly being TRBD2 (6 bases). The CDR3 spans 16 residues. CDR1 and CDR2 (germline): LGHDT, YNNKEL (reference sequence). V was cut by 5 bases and J by 2 bases, with 17 bases left in between. CDR3 DNA: TGTGCCAGCAGCACCAAGGGCTTAGCGGCCACAGATACGCAGTATTTT. Translated, it gives CASSTKGLAATDTQYF.

V gene TRBV2 combines with J gene TRBJ2-1; 10 positions agree with TRBD2. Trimming took 4 bases from V and 9 from J; bases not matched to a gene: 3. The germline V gene has CDR1 SNHLY and CDR2 FYNNEI. The CDR3 length is 13 residues. For the CDR3, the DNA is TGTGCCAGCAGTGTAACTAGCGGGGTTGAGCAGTTCTTC. Translation gives CASSVTSGVEQFF.

This clonotype occurred a few times. The chain uses TRBV27 and TRBJ2-7; D remains ambiguous. The CDR3 sequence is 13 residues long. Trimming removed 4 bases from V and 2 bases from J, with 9 bases in between. Germline CDR1 and CDR2: MNHEY and SMNVEV (reference sequence). CDR3 region: CASSWDPTYEQYF. Here the CDR3 DNA reads TGTGCCAGCAGTTGGGATCCCACCTACGAGCAGTACTTC.

The chain couples TRBV11-2 to TRBJ2-3, with D uncertain. Germline assignment: CDR1 SGHAT and CDR2 FQNNGV. Trimming took 8 bases from V and 8 from J, leaving 17 bases between them. The CDR3 sequence is 13 residues long. The CDR3 nucleotides are TGTGCCAGCGCAGACCGGAGCAAGGGTACGCAGTATTTT. It yields the protein CASADRSKGTQYF.

This clonotype was counted between two and nine times. V gene TRBV20-1 combines with J gene TRBJ2-6; D is possibly TRBD2 (5 bases). Between the trimmed V and J ends, which lost 6 bases and 0 bases, there was a span of 9 bases. The germline gives CDR1 DFQATT, CDR2 SNEGSKA (reference sequence). The length of the CDR3 is 14 residues. The CDR3: CSATGNSGANVLTF. DNA for the CDR3: TGCAGTGCAACCGGGAACTCTGGGGCCAACGTCCTGACTTTC.

This clonotype occurred a few times. The chain links TRBV7-9 to TRBJ1-2; D ambiguous. CDR1 SEHNR and CDR2 FQNEAQ come from the germline V gene (reference sequence). V lost 1 base and J lost 9, with 6 bases in between. This CDR3 has 11 residues. The DNA for the CDR3 is TGTGCCAGCAGCTTAGACTTCCGCTACACCTTC. Residues: CASSLDFRYTF.

V usage is TRBV27 and J usage is TRBJ1-1, with D possibly being TRBD1 (6 bases). V gave up 6 bases and J gave up 5 bases, with 13 bases separating them. This CDR3 spans 13 amino acids. The germline gives CDR1 MNHEY, CDR2 SMNVEV (reference sequence). CDR3 in DNA: TGTGCCAGCAGGTGGAGAGGGGGGACTGAAGCTTTCTTT. Protein: CASRWRGGTEAFF.

J is TRBJ2-1 and V is TRBV5-1; 11 bases line up with TRBD2. Germline loops: CDR1 SGHRS, CDR2 YFSETQ. The ends lost 3 bases at V and 4 bases at J; junction bases unmatched: 6. The CDR3 totals 16 residues. CDR3 sequence reads: CASSWGLADTYNEQFF. Written as DNA, the CDR3 is TGCGCCAGCAGCTGGGGACTAGCGGACACTTACAATGAGCAGTTCTTC.

The DNA of the CDR3 is TGTGCCAGTACCCCTAGCGCCTCCTACAATGAGCAGTTCTTC. It translates to CASTPSASYNEQFF. The chain has TRBV19 and TRBJ2-1, with D maybe TRBD2 (6 bases). With 7 bases removed from V and 0 bases from J, the gap between germline ends came to 10 bases. Germline CDR1 LNHDA, CDR2 SQIVND (reference sequence). The CDR3 is made up of 14 amino acids.

V gene TRBV7-9 combines with J gene TRBJ1-4; 7 bases map to TRBD1. The CDR3 sequence is 15 residues long. V lost 5 bases, J lost 2 bases, and 5 bases stayed unmatched. Germline lookup yields CDR1 SEHNR and CDR2 FQNEAQ (reference sequence). The CDR3 sequence: CASSPGGQTNEKLFF. In nucleotides, the CDR3 is TGTGCCAGCAGCCCTGGGGGACAGACTAATGAAAAACTGTTTTTT.

As concerns this clonotype: The junction does not match germline at one end; this may be a read error. The V gene is TRBV27, the J gene TRBJ2-5; D is possibly TRBD1 or TRBD2 (5 bases each). The J call could be wrong; TRBJ2-7 is a better fit for the DNA end. The germline V gene encodes CDR1 MNHEY and CDR2 SMNVEV (reference sequence). The CDR3 is 14 amino acids. The CDR3 here is CASSYRGPGNEQYF. The CDR3 DNA follows: TGCGCCAGCAGTTACCGGGGCCCTGGGAACGAGCAGTACTTC.

The rearrangement uses TRBV25-1 and TRBJ2-1; D tentatively fits TRBD1 or TRBD2 (5 bases each). This CDR3 region has 15 residues. Trimming stripped 4 bases from V and 6 bases from J, with 16 bases between. Germline V gene data show CDR1 as MGHDK and CDR2 as SYGVNS. As DNA, the CDR3 is TGTGCCAGCAGTGCCCCGGGACGCGCCTCCAATGAGCAGTTCTTC. The encoded protein is CASSAPGRASNEQFF.

This clonotype is a singleton in its sample. V is TRBV28 and J is TRBJ2-5; D is perhaps TRBD1 or TRBD2 (7 bases each). V gave up 2 bases and J gave up 11 bases, with 18 bases separating them. CDR1 and CDR2 from the germline V gene are MDHEN and SYDVKM. The CDR3 is 14 amino acids. This CDR3 is CASSLGAGGDEQYF. The CDR3 DNA follows: TGTGCCAGCAGTTTAGGGGCAGGGGGGGATGAGCAGTACTTC.

This clonotype was detected only a few times. Here the CDR3 DNA reads TGTGCCATCAGCGACCTAGCGGGAAGGTACCACAATGAGCAGTTCTTC. As protein: CAISDLAGRYHNEQFF. This rearrangement joins TRBV10-3 to TRBJ2-1, with 9 bases fitting TRBD2. The CDR3 runs 16 residues. Germline CDR1 is ENHRY and CDR2 is SYGVKD. The trim removed 6 bases at V and 5 bases at J, leaving 11 bases unmatched.

This clonotype turned up a few times. The chain has TRBV14 and TRBJ1-2; D remains ambiguous. The CDR3 has 12 amino acids. Germline V lookup: CDR1 SGHDN, CDR2 FVKESK. The V gene lost 1 base and the J gene lost 6 bases, with 6 bases spanning the gap. The CDR3: CASSQGGDGYTF. The CDR3 DNA sequence: TGTGCCAGCAGCCAAGGCGGGGATGGCTACACCTTC.

The chain carries TRBV2 and TRBJ2-5; possibly TRBD2 for D (5 bases). The CDR3 runs 13 residues. V lost 6 bases to trimming and J lost 5 bases, with 13 bases between them. Per the germline V gene, CDR1 is SNHLY and CDR2 is FYNNEI. The CDR3 region is CASSTTTGETQYF. CDR3 in DNA: TGTGCCAGCAGCACCACGACGGGGGAGACCCAGTACTTC.

The rearrangement links TRBV5-1 to TRBJ1-1; the match to TRBD1 covers 7 bases. The V segment lost 2 bases and the J segment 4 bases; nucleotides outside the gene matches: 8. This CDR3 comprises 15 residues. CDR1 is SGHRS, CDR2 YFSETQ, per germline. The DNA of the CDR3 is TGCGCCAGCAGCTTTATAACAGGGGCTAGCACTGAAGCTTTCTTT. It is translated as CASSFITGASTEAFF.

For this clonotype: The junction departs from germline at one end; a sequencing error may be responsible. The chain has TRBV25-1 and TRBJ2-4, with D unresolved. The J call could be wrong; TRBJ2-7 is a better fit for the DNA end. CDR3 length: 11 residues. CDR1 MGHDK and CDR2 SYGVNS come from the germline V gene. The CDR3, as DNA: TGTGCCGGCAGTGCCTCTTACGAGCAGTACTTC. It encodes CAGSASYEQYF.

About this clonotype: A much larger clone sits a single nucleotide away, making a read error possible. This chain connects TRBV20-1 to TRBJ2-7; 12 bases align to TRBD2. CDR3 size: 15 residues. V was clipped by 7 bases and J by 2 bases; unmatched bases: 9. Germline lookup yields CDR1 DFQATT and CDR2 SNEGSKA (reference sequence). The CDR3 sequence: CSDSRLAGAAYEQYF. The DNA of the CDR3 is TGCAGTGATAGTCGACTAGCGGGAGCCGCCTACGAGCAGTACTTC.

This clonotype was found once. The V call is TRBV7-2, the J call TRBJ2-2, with D possibly called TRBD1 or TRBD2 (6 bases each). The V end lost 2 bases, the J end lost 8 bases, and 24 bases lay between the germline ends. CDR3 size: 18 residues. Germline V gene data show CDR1 as SGHTA and CDR2 as FQGNSA. In DNA, the CDR3 is TGTGCCAGCAGCTTACCTCTTCGAGGGGGGCCCTCAAGGGGGGAGCTGTTTTTT. Translating it yields CASSLPLRGGPSRGELFF.

This clonotype turned up a few times. The chain uses TRBV20-1 and TRBJ2-1, with TRBD2 as a possible D gene (6 bases). Germline assignment: CDR1 DFQATT and CDR2 SNEGSKA (reference sequence). This CDR3 region has 16 residues. Trimming removed 0 bases from V and 8 bases from J, with 20 bases in between. This CDR3 is CSARDPRLAALDEQFF. The CDR3 DNA follows: TGCAGTGCTAGAGATCCCCGGTTAGCGGCATTAGATGAGCAGTTCTTC.

V usage is TRBV7-9 and J usage is TRBJ1-1; a weak D match, TRBD1 (6 bases). The CDR3 runs 14 residues. Germline V gene data show CDR1 as SEHNR and CDR2 as FQNEAQ (reference sequence). V lost 2 bases and J 5 bases, leaving 12 bases between the germline ends. CDR3 in amino acids: CASSLLQGMTEAFF. CDR3 nucleotide sequence: TGTGCCAGCAGCTTATTACAGGGTATGACTGAAGCTTTCTTT.

This clonotype was detected only a few times. For the CDR3, the DNA is TGTGCCAGCAGCCAAGTACCAGGGGGTAGGTATGGCTACACCTTC. Amino acid sequence: CASSQVPGGRYGYTF. V gene TRBV3-1 combines with J gene TRBJ1-2; 7 bases match TRBD1. Per germline, CDR1 LGHDT and CDR2 YNNKEL (reference sequence). J gave up 5 bases and V 1 base, and 7 bases lay outside the gene matches. The CDR3 is 15 amino acids.

V is TRBV29-1 and J is TRBJ1-6; 7 positions agree with TRBD1. Germline V CDR1 and CDR2: SQVTM, ANQGSEA. V gave up 6 bases and J gave up 2 bases; unmatched junction bases: 4. CDR3 size: 14 residues. The CDR3 loop reads CSVRTGAYNSPLHF. DNA for the CDR3: TGCAGCGTCCGGACAGGCGCCTATAATTCACCCCTCCACTTT.

Note on this clonotype: One junction end disagrees with the germline gene, perhaps due to a read error. This chain links TRBV20-1 with TRBJ2-1; a possible D gene is TRBD2 (5 bases). The germline V gene has CDR1 DFQATT and CDR2 SNEGSKA (reference sequence). The CDR3 covers 15 residues. The chain's CDR3 is CSAREKRSPYNEQFF. The CDR3, as DNA: TGCAGTGCTAGAGAGAAGCGGTCCCCCTACAATGAACAGTTCTTC.